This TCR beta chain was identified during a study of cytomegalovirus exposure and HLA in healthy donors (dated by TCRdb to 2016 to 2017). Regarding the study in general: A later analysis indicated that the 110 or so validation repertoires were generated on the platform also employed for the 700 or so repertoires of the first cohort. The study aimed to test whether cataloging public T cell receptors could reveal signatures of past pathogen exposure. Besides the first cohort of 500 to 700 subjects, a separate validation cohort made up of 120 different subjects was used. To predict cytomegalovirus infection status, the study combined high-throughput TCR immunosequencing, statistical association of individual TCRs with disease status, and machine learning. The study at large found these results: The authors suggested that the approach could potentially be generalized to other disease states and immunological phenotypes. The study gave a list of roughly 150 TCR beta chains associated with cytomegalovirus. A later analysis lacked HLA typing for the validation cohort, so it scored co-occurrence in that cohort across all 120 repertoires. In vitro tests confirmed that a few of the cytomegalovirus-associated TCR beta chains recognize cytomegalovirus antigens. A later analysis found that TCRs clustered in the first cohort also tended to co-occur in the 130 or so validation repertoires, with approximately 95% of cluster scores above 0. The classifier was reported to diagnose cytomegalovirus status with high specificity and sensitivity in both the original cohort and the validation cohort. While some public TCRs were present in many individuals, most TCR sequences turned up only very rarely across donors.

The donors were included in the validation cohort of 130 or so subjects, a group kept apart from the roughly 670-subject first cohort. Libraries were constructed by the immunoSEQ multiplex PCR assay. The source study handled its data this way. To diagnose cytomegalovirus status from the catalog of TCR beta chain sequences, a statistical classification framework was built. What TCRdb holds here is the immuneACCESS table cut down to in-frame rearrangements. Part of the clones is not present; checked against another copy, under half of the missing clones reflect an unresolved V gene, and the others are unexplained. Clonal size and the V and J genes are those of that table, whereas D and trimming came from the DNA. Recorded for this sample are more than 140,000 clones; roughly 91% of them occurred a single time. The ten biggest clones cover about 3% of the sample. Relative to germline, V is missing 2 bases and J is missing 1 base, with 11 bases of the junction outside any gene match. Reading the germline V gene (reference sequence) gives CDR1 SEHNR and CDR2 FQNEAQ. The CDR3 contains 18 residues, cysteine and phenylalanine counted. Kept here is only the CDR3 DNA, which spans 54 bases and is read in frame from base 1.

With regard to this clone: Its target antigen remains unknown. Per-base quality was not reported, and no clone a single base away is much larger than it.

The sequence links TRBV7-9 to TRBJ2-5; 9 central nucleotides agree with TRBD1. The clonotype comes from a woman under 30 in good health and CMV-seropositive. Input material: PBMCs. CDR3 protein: CASSLSWDRDMLQETQYF. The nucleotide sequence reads TGTGCCAGCAGCTTATCGTGGGACAGGGATATGCTCCAAGAGACCCAGTACTTC.